A single sample is the source of the 24 T cell receptor beta chains below, sequenced in a study of cytomegalovirus exposure and HLA in healthy donors. Sequenced by immunoSEQ multiplex PCR; TCRdb stores in-frame clones only, minus some. The table lists about 280,000 clones, more than 75% of them singletons, with over 0.7% in the top ten. Source material: PBMCs. These TCRs come from a woman aged 18 to 35 in good health and CMV-seronegative.

The chain links TRBV9 to TRBJ1-1, with D uncertain. The CDR3 loop spans 15 amino acids. Germline CDR1 reads SGDLS; CDR2 reads YYNGEE. The V gene lost 0 bases and the J gene lost 8 bases, with 17 bases spanning the gap. The DNA of the CDR3 is TGTGCCAGCAGCGTAGGAGGAGGACCGGGTGTAGAAGCTTTCTTT. Encoded protein: CASSVGGGPGVEAFF.

The J gene is TRBJ2-1, the V gene TRBV28, with 10 bases fitting TRBD2. Per germline, CDR1 MDHEN and CDR2 SYDVKM. V dropped 1 base and J dropped 4; count of bases not matched to a gene: 10. The CDR3 contains 18 residues. CDR3 residues: CASSLSRALLAGYNEQFF. The CDR3 DNA reads TGTGCCAGCAGTTTATCCCGCGCCCTACTAGCGGGGTACAATGAGCAGTTCTTC.

About this clone itself: Its ends do not fully match the called genes, so a read error is possible. The chain has TRBV7-2 and TRBJ2-7; 11 positions agree with TRBD1. Per germline, CDR1 SGHTA and CDR2 FQGNSA. The CDR3 is made up of 19 amino acids. CDR3 nucleotide sequence: TGTGCCAGCAGTTACCACCAATGGACAGGGGGCACTACGACCTACAAGCAGTACTTC. Translating gives CASSYHQWTGGTTTYKQYF.

The rearrangement links TRBV28 to TRBJ1-3; possible D gene TRBD1, 5 bases. The CDR3 totals 15 residues. V was shortened by 6 bases and J by 2 bases, with 14 bases between the two germline ends. CDR1 MDHEN and CDR2 SYDVKM come from the germline V gene. The CDR3 DNA sequence: TGTGCCAGCAGACGCGACCGGACAACTGGAAACACCATATATTTT. This sequence encodes CASRRDRTTGNTIYF.

The chain recombines TRBV7-9 with TRBJ2-7; 10 bases match TRBD1. In germline, CDR1 is SEHNR, CDR2 FQNEAQ (reference sequence). The V segment lost 4 bases and the J segment 3 bases; nucleotides outside the gene matches: 15. The CDR3 length is 18 residues. CDR3 in amino acids: CASSYFGWGDRGFYEQYF. In DNA, the CDR3 is TGTGCCAGCAGCTATTTTGGGTGGGGGGACAGGGGATTCTACGAGCAGTACTTC.

The table lists this clone with a count of one. V gene TRBV15 combines with J gene TRBJ2-5; D is ambiguous. Trimming took 1 base from V and 4 from J, leaving 7 bases between them. Germline V gene lookup returns CDR1 LNHNV and CDR2 YYDKDF (reference sequence). This CDR3 is 13 amino acids long. The CDR3 here is CATSRGVAETQYF. CDR3 DNA: TGTGCCACCAGCAGAGGTGTGGCAGAGACCCAGTACTTC.

The genes are TRBV5-4 and TRBJ2-7; 11 bases map to TRBD2. This CDR3 has 19 amino acids. From germline, CDR1 is SGHNT and CDR2 YYREEE (reference sequence). V trimming: 0 bases; J trimming: 5 bases; junction bases outside the gene matches: 16. This CDR3 reads CASSLVPAAVSGRAHEQYF. CDR3 DNA sequence: TGTGCCAGCAGCTTGGTTCCCGCCGCAGTTAGCGGGAGGGCCCACGAGCAGTACTTC.

The V call is TRBV6-1, the J call TRBJ2-2; weak D call: TRBD2 (6 bases). Germline CDR1 is MNHNS and CDR2 is SASEGT. V lost 6 bases and J 6 bases, leaving 11 bases between the germline ends. This CDR3 has 13 amino acids. The CDR3 region has the DNA TGTGCCAGCAGGGAGGGGAGTGCCGGGGAGCTGTTTTTT. It codes for CASREGSAGELFF.

This clone was recorded only once. V and J are TRBV5-1 and TRBJ1-3; D is uncertain. Germline values: CDR1 SGHRS, CDR2 YFSETQ. V dropped 0 bases and J dropped 4 bases, with 8 bases sitting between them. The length of the CDR3 is 14 residues. CDR3 sequence (DNA): TGCGCCAGCAGCTTGGGGGTCGGGGGAAACACCATATATTTT. Translating it yields CASSLGVGGNTIYF.

In this sample, this clone turned up a few times. This chain links TRBV9 with TRBJ2-7, with D perhaps TRBD1 (6 bases). The CDR3 totals 14 residues. CDR1 is SGDLS and CDR2 is YYNGEE in the germline V gene. Trimming took 3 bases from V and 11 from J, leaving 21 bases between them. The CDR3 coding sequence is TGTGCCAGCAGCGCCGGGACAACCAATAATAGGGAGTACTTC. Protein product: CASSAGTTNNREYF.

Regarding this clone: This sample includes further DNA sequences coding for the same CDR3. This rearrangement joins TRBV5-1 to TRBJ2-1, with TRBD2 identical over 9 bases. The CDR3 loop spans 15 amino acids. The junction had 5 bases not matched to a gene; V was cut back by 4 bases and J by 3 bases. The germline CDR1 and CDR2 sequences are SGHRS and YFSETQ. The CDR3 bases are TGCGCCAGCAGCACCGGGACTAGCAGCTACAATGAGCAGTTCTTC. Protein sequence: CASSTGTSSYNEQFF.

V gene TRBV10-3 combines with J gene TRBJ2-7, with D possibly being TRBD2 (5 bases). The CDR3 is 15 residues long. Looked up from germline, CDR1 is ENHRY and CDR2 is SYGVKD. The V end lost 0 bases, the J end lost 2 bases, and 11 bases lay between the germline ends. CDR3 sequence reads: CAISESSGPTYEQYF. The CDR3 DNA reads as TGTGCCATCAGTGAGTCGAGCGGACCTACCTACGAGCAGTACTTC.

CDR3 in DNA: TGTGCCAGCAGACCCCAGGGGGACCAAGAGACCCAGTACTTC. It yields the protein CASRPQGDQETQYF. The chain is built from TRBV6-5 and TRBJ2-5, with 7 bases that match TRBD1. With V trimmed by 6 bases and J by 0 bases, 4 bases remained unmatched. There are 14 residues in the CDR3. Germline V CDR1 and CDR2: MNHEY, SVGAGI.

The V call is TRBV19, the J call TRBJ2-7; weak D call: TRBD1 (6 bases). The V and J ends lost 9 bases and 1 base respectively, with 19 bases between them. The CDR3 covers 15 residues. From germline, CDR1 is LNHDA and CDR2 SQIVND (reference sequence). CDR3: CASGQSGRLSYEQYF. DNA of the CDR3: TGTGCCAGCGGACAGTCGGGACGTCTTTCCTACGAGCAGTACTTC.

As regards this clone: The junction differs from germline at one of its ends, possibly a read error. The chain uses TRBV5-6 and TRBJ1-5; D remains ambiguous. From germline, CDR1 is SGHDT and CDR2 YYEEEE. This CDR3 has 17 residues. The DNA for the CDR3 is TGTGCCAGCAGCTTGCTAGGATTTGGAGATAGCGATCAGCCCCAGCATTTT. Translating it yields CASSLLGFGDSDQPQHF. Full variable domain (missing parts from reference TRBV5-6 and TRBJ1-5): DAGVTQSPTHLIKTRGQQVTLRCSPKSGHDTVSWYQQALGQGPQFIFQYYEEEERQRGNFPDRFSGHQFPNYSSELNVNALLLGDSALYLCASSLLGFGDSDQPQHFGDGTRLSIL.

V usage is TRBV7-9 and J usage is TRBJ2-2; 7 nucleotides line up with TRBD2. Trimming took 5 bases from V and 4 from J; bases not matched to a gene: 7. Per germline, CDR1 SEHNR and CDR2 FQNEAQ (reference sequence). The length of the CDR3 is 15 residues. The CDR3 nucleotides read TGTGCCAGCAGCCGCGGGAGAGAAAGCACCGGGGAGCTGTTTTTT. Translating it yields CASSRGRESTGELFF.

The J gene is TRBJ1-1, the V gene TRBV18; D is unresolved. V lost 2 bases and J lost 1, with 11 bases in between. This CDR3 is built from 15 residues. Germline CDR1 KGHSH, CDR2 LQKENI. DNA of the CDR3: TGTGCCAGCTCACCATCAGCAGGCAAGAACACTGAAGCTTTCTTT. Translation gives CASSPSAGKNTEAFF.

This clone was counted a single time. The CDR3 spells CASSPVALGVGNTIYF. The CDR3 DNA reads TGTGCCAGCAGTCCGGTCGCCCTCGGGGTTGGAAACACCATATATTTT. The chain is built from TRBV27 and TRBJ1-3, with D hard to call. CDR3 length: 16 amino acids. V was clipped by 5 bases and J by 3 bases, with 17 bases between them. Germline assignment: CDR1 MNHEY and CDR2 SMNVEV (reference sequence).

The chain employs TRBV28 and TRBJ1-5; D is undetermined. Germline-derived CDR1 and CDR2 are MDHEN and SYDVKM. V shed 4 bases and J shed 7 bases, with 29 bases lying between them. The CDR3 spans 19 residues. The CDR3 region is CASSYLNRVYLNEAQPQHF. CDR3 DNA sequence: TGTGCCAGCAGTTACCTAAACCGGGTGTATCTTAATGAAGCCCAGCCCCAGCATTTT.

In DNA form, the CDR3 reads TGTGCCAGCAGTCCCGAAGTAGGCACAGATACGCAGTATTTT. Translation gives CASSPEVGTDTQYF. The chain recombines TRBV2 with TRBJ2-3; no clear D gene. Deletions cut 5 bases from V and 1 base from J, with 10 bases between. Germline V gene lookup returns CDR1 SNHLY and CDR2 FYNNEI. The CDR3 sequence is 14 residues long.

This chain joins TRBV6-5 and TRBJ1-1; D not resolved. The V end was cut by 3 bases, the J end by 1 base, with 9 bases between. The CDR3 is 14 residues long. Germline values: CDR1 MNHEY, CDR2 SVGAGI. CDR3 residues: CASSYRRRNTEAFF. DNA of the CDR3: TGTGCCAGCAGTTATAGGCGGAGGAACACTGAAGCTTTCTTT.

This rearrangement joins TRBV30 to TRBJ1-5; maybe TRBD1 (6 bases). The germline V gene has CDR1 GTSNPN and CDR2 SVGIG (reference sequence). The CDR3 contains 16 residues. The V end was cut by 1 base, the J end by 7 bases, with 20 bases between. Written as DNA, the CDR3 is TGTGCCTGGAGTGACCCCCGGGGGGGCAACAGCCAGCCCCAGCATTTT. This sequence encodes CAWSDPRGGNSQPQHF.

The rearrangement uses TRBV28 and TRBJ2-2; D gene unclear. Trimming cost V 10 bases and J 0 bases, with 18 bases left between them. Looked up from germline, CDR1 is MDHEN and CDR2 is SYDVKM. The CDR3 loop spans 16 amino acids. CDR3: CATLPQVVANTGELFF. For the CDR3, the DNA is TGTGCCACCCTCCCCCAAGTTGTAGCGAACACCGGGGAGCTGTTTTTT.

J is TRBJ2-7 and V is TRBV27; D perhaps matches TRBD1 (6 bases). CDR1 and CDR2 from the germline V gene are MNHEY and SMNVEV (reference sequence). The CDR3 has 14 residues. V shed 6 bases and J shed 1 base, with 13 bases lying between them. As DNA, the CDR3 is TGTGCCAGCAGCCACGACAGGACGTCCTACGAGCAGTACTTC. Translating gives CASSHDRTSYEQYF.